This TCR beta chain was retrieved from a study of cytomegalovirus exposure and HLA in healthy donors. Study conclusions and caveats: The only immune exposure information that was available was CMV serostatus. Rarity marked most TCR sequences, yet some public TCRs occurred in many donors.

A multiplex PCR was run with 60 Vbeta primers and 13 Jbeta primers. Repertoires were generated with immunoSEQ multiplex PCR, while TCRdb's copy carries only in-frame clones and drops some. Here the sample spans approximately 140,000 clones, 60% to 85% being singletons. This clone was observed a handful of times. Its antigen is still unknown. Between the trimmed V and J ends, which lost 0 bases and 4 bases, there was a span of 15 bases. The CDR3 is 16 residues long. Germline V lookup: CDR1 LNHDA, CDR2 SQIVND (reference sequence). V usage is TRBV19 and J usage is TRBJ1-2; tentatively, D is TRBD1 (6 bases). The receptor was isolated from a male donor in good health and CMV-seronegative. Sequencing was carried out using PBMCs. Here the CDR3 reads CASSIDLRGEVYGYTF. The CDR3 nucleotides are TGTGCCAGTAGTATAGATCTCAGGGGCGAGGTCTATGGCTACACCTTC.